The T cell receptor beta chain under discussion was sequenced for a study of B cell selection in AIRE deficiency. Study-level results: Only TCRbeta was sequenced; 36.6% of shared healthy Treg sequences appeared in Tconv.

CD4+CD127+ cells were sorted as the conventional CD4 T cells. As for this clone: Antigen specificity is unknown.

Using immunoSEQ multiplex PCR, the repertoire was profiled, and TCRdb retains in-frame clones only, with some absent. The profile covers fewer than 30,000 clones, with around 97% appearing a single time and roughly 0.22% taken by the ten largest. The germline V gene encodes CDR1 SGHAT and CDR2 FQDESV (reference sequence). With 5 bases clipped from V and 0 bases from J, the junction kept 13 bases outside the gene matches. This CDR3 is 18 amino acids long. Material: conventional CD4+ T cells sorted from PBMCs. The rearrangement uses TRBV11-1 and TRBJ2-4; 7 nucleotides align to TRBD2. This clonotype originated in a human donor with AIRE deficiency. The DNA of the CDR3 is TGTGCCAGCAGCCCTCGGTTTAGCGGGCTTCTAGCCAAAAACATTCAGTACTTC. Protein product: CASSPRFSGLLAKNIQYF.